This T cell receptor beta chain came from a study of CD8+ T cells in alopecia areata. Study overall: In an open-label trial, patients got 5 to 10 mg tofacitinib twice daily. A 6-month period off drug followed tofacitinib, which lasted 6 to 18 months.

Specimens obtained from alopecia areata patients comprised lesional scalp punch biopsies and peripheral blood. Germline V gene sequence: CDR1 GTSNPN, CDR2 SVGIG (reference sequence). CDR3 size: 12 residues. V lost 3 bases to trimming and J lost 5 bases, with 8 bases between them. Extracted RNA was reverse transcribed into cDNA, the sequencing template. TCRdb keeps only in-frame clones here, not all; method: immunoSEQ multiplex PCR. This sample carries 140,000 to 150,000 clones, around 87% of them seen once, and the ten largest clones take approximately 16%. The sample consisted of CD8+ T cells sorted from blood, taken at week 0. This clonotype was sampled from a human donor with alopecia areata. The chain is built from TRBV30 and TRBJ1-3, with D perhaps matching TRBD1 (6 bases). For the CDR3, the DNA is TGTGCCTGGAGCGGACAGAGAAACACCATATATTTT. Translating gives CAWSGQRNTIYF.